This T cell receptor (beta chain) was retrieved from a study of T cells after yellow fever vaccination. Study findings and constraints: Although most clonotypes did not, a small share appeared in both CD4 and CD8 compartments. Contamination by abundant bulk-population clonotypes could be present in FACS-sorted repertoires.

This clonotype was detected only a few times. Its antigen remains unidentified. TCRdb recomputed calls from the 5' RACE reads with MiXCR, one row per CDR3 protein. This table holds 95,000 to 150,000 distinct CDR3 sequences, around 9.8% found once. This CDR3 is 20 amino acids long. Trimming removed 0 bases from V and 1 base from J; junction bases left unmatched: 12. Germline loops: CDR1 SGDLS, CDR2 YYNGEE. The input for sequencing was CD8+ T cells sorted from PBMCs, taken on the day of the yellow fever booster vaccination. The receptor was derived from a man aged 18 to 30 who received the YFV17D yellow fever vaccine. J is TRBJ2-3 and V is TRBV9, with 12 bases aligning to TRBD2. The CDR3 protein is CASSVEALAGGPGGTDTQYF. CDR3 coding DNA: TGTGCCAGCAGCGTAGAAGCTCTAGCGGGGGGGCCCGGCGGCACAGATACGCAGTATTTT.